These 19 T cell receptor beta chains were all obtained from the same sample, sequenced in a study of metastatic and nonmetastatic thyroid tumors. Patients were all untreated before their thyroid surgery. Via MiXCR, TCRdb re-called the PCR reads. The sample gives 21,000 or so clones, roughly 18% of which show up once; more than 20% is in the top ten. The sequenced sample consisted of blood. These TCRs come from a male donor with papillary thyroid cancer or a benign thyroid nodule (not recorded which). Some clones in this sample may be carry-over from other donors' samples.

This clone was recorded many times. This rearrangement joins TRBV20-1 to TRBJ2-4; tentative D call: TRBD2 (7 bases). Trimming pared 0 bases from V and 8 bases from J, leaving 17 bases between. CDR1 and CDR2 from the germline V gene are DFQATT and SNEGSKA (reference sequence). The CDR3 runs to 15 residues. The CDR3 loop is CSARDQWGGPDIQYF. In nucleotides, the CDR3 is TGCAGTGCTAGAGATCAATGGGGGGGCCCGGACATTCAGTACTTC.

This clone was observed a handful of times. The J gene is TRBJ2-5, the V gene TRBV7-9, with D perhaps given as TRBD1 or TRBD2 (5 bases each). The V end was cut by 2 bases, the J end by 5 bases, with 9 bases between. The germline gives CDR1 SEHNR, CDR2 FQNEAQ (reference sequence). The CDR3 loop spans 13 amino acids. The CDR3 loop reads CASSLRGAETQYF. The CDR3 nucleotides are TGTGCCAGCAGCTTACGGGGCGCGGAGACCCAGTACTTC.

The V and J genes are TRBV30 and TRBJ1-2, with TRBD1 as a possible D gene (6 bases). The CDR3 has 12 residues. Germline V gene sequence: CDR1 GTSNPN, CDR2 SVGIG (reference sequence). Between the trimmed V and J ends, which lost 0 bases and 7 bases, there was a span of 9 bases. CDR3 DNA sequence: TGTGCCTGGAGTGTCGGGGGCTTTGGCTACACCTTC. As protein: CAWSVGGFGYTF.

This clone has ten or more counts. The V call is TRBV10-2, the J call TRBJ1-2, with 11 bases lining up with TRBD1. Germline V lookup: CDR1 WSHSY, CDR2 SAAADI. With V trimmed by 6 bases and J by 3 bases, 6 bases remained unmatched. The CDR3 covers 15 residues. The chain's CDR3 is CASRGGTGGYYGYTF. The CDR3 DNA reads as TGCGCCAGCAGGGGAGGGACAGGGGGATACTATGGCTACACCTTC.

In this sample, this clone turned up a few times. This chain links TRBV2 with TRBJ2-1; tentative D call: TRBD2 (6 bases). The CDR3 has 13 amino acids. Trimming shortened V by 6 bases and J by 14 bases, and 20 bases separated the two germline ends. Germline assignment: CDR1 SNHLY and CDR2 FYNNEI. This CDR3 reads CASSSRLEGPEFF. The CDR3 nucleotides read TGTGCCAGCAGCTCCAGACTAGAGGGACCTGAGTTCTTC.

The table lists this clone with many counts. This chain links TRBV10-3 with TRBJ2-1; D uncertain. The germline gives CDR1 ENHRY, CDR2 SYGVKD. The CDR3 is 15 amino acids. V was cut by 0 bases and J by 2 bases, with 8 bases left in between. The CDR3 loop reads CAISESAVAYNEQFF. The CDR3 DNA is TGTGCCATCAGTGAGTCCGCCGTGGCCTACAATGAGCAGTTCTTC.

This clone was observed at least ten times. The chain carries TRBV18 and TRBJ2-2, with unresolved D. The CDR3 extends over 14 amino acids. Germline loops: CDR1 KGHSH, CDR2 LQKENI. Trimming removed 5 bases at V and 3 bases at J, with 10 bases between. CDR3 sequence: CASSIFRDTGELFF. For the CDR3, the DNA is TGTGCCAGCTCAATTTTTCGGGACACCGGGGAGCTGTTTTTT.

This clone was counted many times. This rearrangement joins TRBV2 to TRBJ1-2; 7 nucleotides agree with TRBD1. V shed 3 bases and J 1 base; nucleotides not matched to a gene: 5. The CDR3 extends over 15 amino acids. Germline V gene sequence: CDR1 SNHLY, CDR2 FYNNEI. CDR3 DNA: TGTGCCAGCAGTGAGGGGAGGGGGCATAACTATGGCTACACCTTC. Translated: CASSEGRGHNYGYTF. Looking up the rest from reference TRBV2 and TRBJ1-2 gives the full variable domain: EPEVTQTPSHQVTQMGQEVILRCVPISNHLYFYWYRQILGQKVEFLVSFYNNEISEKSEIFDDQFSVERPDGSNFTLKIRSTKLEDSAMYFCASSEGRGHNYGYTFGSGTRLTVV.

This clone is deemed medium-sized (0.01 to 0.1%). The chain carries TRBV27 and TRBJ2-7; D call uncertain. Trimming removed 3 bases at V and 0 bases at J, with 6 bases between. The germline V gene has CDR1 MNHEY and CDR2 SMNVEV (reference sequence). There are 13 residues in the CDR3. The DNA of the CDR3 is TGTGCCAGCAGTTTCCGCACCTCCTACGAGCAGTACTTC. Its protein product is CASSFRTSYEQYF.

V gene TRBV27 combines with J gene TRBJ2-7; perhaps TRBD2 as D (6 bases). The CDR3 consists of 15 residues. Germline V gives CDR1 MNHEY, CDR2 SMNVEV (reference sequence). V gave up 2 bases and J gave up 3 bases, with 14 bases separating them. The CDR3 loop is CASSLEGEDYYEQYF. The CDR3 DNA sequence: TGTGCCAGCAGTTTAGAGGGTGAGGACTACTACGAGCAGTACTTC.

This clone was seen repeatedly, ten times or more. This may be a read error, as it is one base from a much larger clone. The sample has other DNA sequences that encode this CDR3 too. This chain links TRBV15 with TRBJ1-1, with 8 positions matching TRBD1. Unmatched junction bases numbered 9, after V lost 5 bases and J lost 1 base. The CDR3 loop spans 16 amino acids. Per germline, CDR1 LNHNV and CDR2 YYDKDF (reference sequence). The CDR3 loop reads CATSLPGTGWNTEAFF. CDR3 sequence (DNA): TGTGCCACCAGCCTCCCCGGGACAGGATGGAACACTGAAGCTTTCTTT. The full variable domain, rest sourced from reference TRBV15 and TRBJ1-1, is DAMVIQNPRYQVTQFGKPVTLSCSQTLNHNVMYWYQQKSSQAPKLLFHYYDKDFNNEADTPDNFQSRRPNTSFCFLDIRSPGLGDTAMYLCATSLPGTGWNTEAFFGQGTRLTVV.

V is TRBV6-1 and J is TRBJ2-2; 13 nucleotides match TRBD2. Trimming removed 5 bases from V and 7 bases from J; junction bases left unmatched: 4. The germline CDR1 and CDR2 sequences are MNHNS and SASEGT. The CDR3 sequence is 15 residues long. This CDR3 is CASSRTSGGHGELFF. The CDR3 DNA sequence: TGTGCCAGCAGTCGGACTAGCGGGGGCCACGGGGAGCTGTTTTTT.

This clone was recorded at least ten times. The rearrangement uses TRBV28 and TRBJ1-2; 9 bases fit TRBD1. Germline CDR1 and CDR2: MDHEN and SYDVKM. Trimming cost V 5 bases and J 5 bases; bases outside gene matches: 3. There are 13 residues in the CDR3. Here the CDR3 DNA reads TGTGCCAGCAGTCCCGGGACAGGGTATGGCTACACCTTC. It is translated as CASSPGTGYGYTF.

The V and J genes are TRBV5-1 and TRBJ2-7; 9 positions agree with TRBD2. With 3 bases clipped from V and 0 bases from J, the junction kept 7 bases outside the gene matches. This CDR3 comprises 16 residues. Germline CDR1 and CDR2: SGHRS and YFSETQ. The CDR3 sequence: CASSSSWTSASYEQYF. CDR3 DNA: TGCGCCAGCAGCTCCTCTTGGACTAGCGCCTCCTACGAGCAGTACTTC.

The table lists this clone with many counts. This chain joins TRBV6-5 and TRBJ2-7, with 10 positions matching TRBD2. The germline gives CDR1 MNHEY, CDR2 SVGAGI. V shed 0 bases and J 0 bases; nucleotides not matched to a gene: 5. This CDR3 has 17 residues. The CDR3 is CASSYSMSSGSSYEQYF. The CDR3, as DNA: TGTGCCAGCAGTTACTCGATGTCTAGCGGGAGCTCCTACGAGCAGTACTTC.

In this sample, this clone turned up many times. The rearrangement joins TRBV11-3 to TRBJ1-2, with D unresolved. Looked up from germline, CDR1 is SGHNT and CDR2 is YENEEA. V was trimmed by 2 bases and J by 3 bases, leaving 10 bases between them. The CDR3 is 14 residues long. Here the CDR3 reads CASSLSVTDYGYTF. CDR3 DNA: TGTGCCAGCAGCTTATCCGTCACAGACTATGGCTACACCTTC. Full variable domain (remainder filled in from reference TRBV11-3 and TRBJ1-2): EAGVVQSPRYKIIEKKQPVAFWCNPISGHNTLYWYLQNLGQGPELLIRYENEEAVDDSQLPKDRFSAERLKGVDSTLKIQPAELGDSAVYLCASSLSVTDYGYTFGSGTRLTVV.

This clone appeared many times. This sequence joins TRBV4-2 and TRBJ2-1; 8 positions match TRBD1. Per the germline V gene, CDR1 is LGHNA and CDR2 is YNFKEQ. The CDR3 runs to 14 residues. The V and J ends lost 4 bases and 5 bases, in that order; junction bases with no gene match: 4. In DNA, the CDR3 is TGTGCCAGCAGCCTGACAGGGGACGACAATGAGCAGTTCTTC. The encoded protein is CASSLTGDDNEQFF.

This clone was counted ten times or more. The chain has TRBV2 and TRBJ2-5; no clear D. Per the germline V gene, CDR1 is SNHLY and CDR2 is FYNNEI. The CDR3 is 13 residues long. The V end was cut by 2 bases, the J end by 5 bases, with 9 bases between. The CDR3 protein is CASSESGWETQYF. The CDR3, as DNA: TGTGCCAGCAGTGAATCCGGATGGGAGACCCAGTACTTC.

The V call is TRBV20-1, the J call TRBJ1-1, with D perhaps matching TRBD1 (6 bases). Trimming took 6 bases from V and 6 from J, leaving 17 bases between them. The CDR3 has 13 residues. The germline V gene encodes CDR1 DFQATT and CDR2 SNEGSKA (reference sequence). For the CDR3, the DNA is TGCAGTGCCGAGCGGGGGGCGCAGGCTGAAGCTTTCTTT. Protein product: CSAERGAQAEAFF.